Here is one T cell receptor (beta chain) with its context. No antigen is known for it. This record belongs to a study of STAT5B mutations in CD4+ large granular lymphocyte leukemia. In the study overall: Among healthy donors, a particular HLA allele went with more CDR3 'QG' motifs.

Study-wide findings and caveats: 25% of private leukemic clonotypes occurred rarely in other patients' non-leukemic repertoires.

Germline V gene sequence: CDR1 SGHTA, CDR2 FQGNSA. There are 15 residues in the CDR3. Trimming cost V 4 bases and J 1 base, with 13 bases left between them. Profiled with immunoSEQ multiplex PCR; TCRdb holds only in-frame clones, not every one. Of tens of thousands of clones detected, roughly 76% appear once; the ten largest clones hold less than 4%. This sequence joins TRBV7-2 and TRBJ1-1; no clear D gene. Sequenced: CD4+ T cells from blood buffy coats. The TCR originated in a human donor in good health. CDR3 nucleotide sequence: TGTGCCAGCAGCTCCCAAATGGGAGGGAACACTGAAGCTTTCTTT. Encoded protein: CASSSQMGGNTEAFF. Full variable domain (rest looked up from reference TRBV7-2 and TRBJ1-1): GAGVSQSPSNKVTEKGKDVELRCDPISGHTALYWYRQSLGQGLEFLIYFQGNSAPDKSGLPSDRFSAERTGGSVSTLTIQRTQQEDSAVYLCASSSQMGGNTEAFFGQGTRLTVV.